A single sample is the source of the 11 T cell receptor beta chains below, sequenced in a study of blood T cell repertoires in COVID-19. Produced via immunoSEQ multiplex PCR; TCRdb's table is partial and in-frame only. Altogether some 130,000 clones are present, around 89% being singletons, with the ten largest covering around 4.5%. Specimen: peripheral blood. These receptors were obtained from a man aged 55 to 70 with COVID-19, enrolled during active disease.

This clone was seen only once. The V and J genes are TRBV5-5 and TRBJ1-5; TRBD1 is a possible D gene (5 bases). Between the trimmed V and J ends, which lost 1 base and 2 bases, there was a span of 13 bases. The CDR3 runs to 16 residues. Germline CDR1 reads SGHKS; CDR2 reads YYEKEE (reference sequence). CDR3 DNA sequence: TGTGCCAGCAGCTTGAATCAAGGGGTGGGCAATCAGCCCCAGCATTTT. Protein sequence: CASSLNQGVGNQPQHF.

The gene calls are TRBV24-1 and TRBJ1-1; 7 positions agree with TRBD1. V lost 4 bases and J lost 1; bases outside the gene matches: 5. Germline V gene sequence: CDR1 KGHDR, CDR2 SFDVKD. CDR3 length equals 15 residues. CDR3 loop: CATSEGGRGNTEAFF. In DNA, the CDR3 is TGTGCCACCAGTGAAGGGGGCAGAGGGAACACTGAAGCTTTCTTT.

The V and J genes are TRBV5-1 and TRBJ2-2; maybe TRBD2 (6 bases). V lost 3 bases and J lost 6, with 9 bases in between. Germline CDR1 SGHRS, CDR2 YFSETQ. There are 13 residues in the CDR3. The CDR3 loop reads CASSWREAGELFF. The CDR3 region has the DNA TGCGCCAGCAGCTGGAGGGAGGCCGGGGAGCTGTTTTTT. Variable domain in full (rest from reference TRBV5-1 and TRBJ2-2): KAGVTQTPRYLIKTRGQQVTLSCSPISGHRSVSWYQQTPGQGLQFLFEYFSETQRNKGNFPGRFSGRQFSNSRSEMNVSTLELGDSALYLCASSWREAGELFFGEGSRLTVL.

The genes are TRBV2 and TRBJ2-2; 12 bases match TRBD2. Germline CDR1 is SNHLY and CDR2 is FYNNEI. V lost 10 bases to trimming and J lost 2 bases; unmatched junction nucleotides: 11. This CDR3 contains 17 residues. CDR3 coding DNA: TGTGCCATATCGGCCCGCGGACTAGCGGGAAACACCGGGGAGCTGTTTTTT. Encoded protein: CAISARGLAGNTGELFF.

The V gene is TRBV7-8, the J gene TRBJ1-4; a possible D gene is TRBD1 (5 bases). CDR1 is SGHVS, CDR2 FQNEAQ, per germline. The CDR3 totals 13 residues. Between the trimmed V and J ends, which lost 1 base and 8 bases, there was a span of 8 bases. The CDR3 bases are TGTGCCAGCAGCTTAGTCAGGGAAGAAAAACTGTTTTTT. Protein sequence: CASSLVREEKLFF.

The V call is TRBV5-1, the J call TRBJ2-7; D is perhaps TRBD2 (6 bases). From germline, CDR1 is SGHRS and CDR2 YFSETQ. V was shortened by 4 bases and J by 3 bases, with 14 bases between the two germline ends. The CDR3 spans 14 residues. The CDR3 loop is CASSPGTLSYEQYF. For the CDR3, the DNA is TGCGCCAGCAGCCCTGGGACTCTAAGCTACGAGCAGTACTTC.

The chain links TRBV7-9 to TRBJ1-5, with D unclear. Germline loops: CDR1 SEHNR, CDR2 FQNEAQ (reference sequence). The CDR3 covers 12 residues. The V end was cut by 3 bases, the J end by 9 bases, with 9 bases between. The CDR3 DNA follows: TGTGCCAGCAGCTTTTCTTCGGGGCCCCAGCATTTT. It translates to CASSFSSGPQHF.

The rearrangement joins TRBV20-1 to TRBJ2-7; TRBD2 matches at 7 bases. Per germline, CDR1 DFQATT and CDR2 SNEGSKA (reference sequence). V was pared by 3 bases and J by 3 bases, with 5 bases of the junction left unmatched. The CDR3 sequence is 13 residues long. The CDR3 here is CSASGLGNYEQYF. The CDR3 nucleotides are TGCAGTGCTAGTGGACTAGGGAACTACGAGCAGTACTTC.

The table lists this clone with a few counts. The V gene is TRBV27, the J gene TRBJ2-1, with 8 bases that match TRBD2. Trimming at V came to 3 bases and at J to 5 bases, leaving 9 bases not matched to a gene. Germline loops: CDR1 MNHEY, CDR2 SMNVEV (reference sequence). The CDR3 is 16 amino acids. CDR3 region: CASSFMGLVGNNEQFF. CDR3 bases: TGTGCCAGCAGTTTCATGGGACTAGTGGGCAACAATGAGCAGTTCTTC.

The chain couples TRBV5-6 to TRBJ1-5; TRBD1 is a possible D gene (5 bases). Germline V gene sequence: CDR1 SGHDT, CDR2 YYEEEE. V lost 4 bases and J 2 bases, leaving 16 bases between the germline ends. CDR3 length: 16 residues. The CDR3 is CASSIFWGRGNQPQHF. Written as DNA, the CDR3 is TGTGCCAGCAGCATATTTTGGGGCCGGGGCAATCAGCCCCAGCATTTT. Full variable domain (remainder filled in from reference TRBV5-6 and TRBJ1-5): DAGVTQSPTHLIKTRGQQVTLRCSPKSGHDTVSWYQQALGQGPQFIFQYYEEEERQRGNFPDRFSGHQFPNYSSELNVNALLLGDSALYLCASSIFWGRGNQPQHFGDGTRLSIL.

The rearrangement joins TRBV11-2 to TRBJ1-2; TRBD1 matches at 10 bases. V lost 5 bases to trimming and J lost 4 bases; unmatched junction nucleotides: 7. Germline values: CDR1 SGHAT, CDR2 FQNNGV. There are 15 residues in the CDR3. The CDR3 DNA follows: TGTGCCAGCAGCCCCGGACAGGGGGGCCCCTATGGCTACACCTTC. Its protein product is CASSPGQGGPYGYTF.